The source of this TCR beta chain is a study of blood T cell repertoires in COVID-19. Looked up from germline, CDR1 is KGHDR and CDR2 is SFDVKD. V gave up 0 bases and J gave up 8 bases; unmatched junction bases: 5. This CDR3 is 14 amino acids long. This clone turned up a few times. Method: immunoSEQ multiplex PCR; TCRdb's copy keeps in-frame clones and lacks some. The sample shows 190,000 or so clones, 80% to 90% of them seen only once. The chain carries TRBV24-1 and TRBJ1-2; 7 bases line up with TRBD1. The material sequenced was PBMCs or T cells enriched from blood (not recorded which). The clonotype was recovered from a man aged 35-49 years who had recovered from COVID-19. This CDR3 is CATSDLNRGEGYTF. For the CDR3, the DNA is TGTGCCACCAGTGATTTGAACAGGGGCGAGGGCTACACCTTC.